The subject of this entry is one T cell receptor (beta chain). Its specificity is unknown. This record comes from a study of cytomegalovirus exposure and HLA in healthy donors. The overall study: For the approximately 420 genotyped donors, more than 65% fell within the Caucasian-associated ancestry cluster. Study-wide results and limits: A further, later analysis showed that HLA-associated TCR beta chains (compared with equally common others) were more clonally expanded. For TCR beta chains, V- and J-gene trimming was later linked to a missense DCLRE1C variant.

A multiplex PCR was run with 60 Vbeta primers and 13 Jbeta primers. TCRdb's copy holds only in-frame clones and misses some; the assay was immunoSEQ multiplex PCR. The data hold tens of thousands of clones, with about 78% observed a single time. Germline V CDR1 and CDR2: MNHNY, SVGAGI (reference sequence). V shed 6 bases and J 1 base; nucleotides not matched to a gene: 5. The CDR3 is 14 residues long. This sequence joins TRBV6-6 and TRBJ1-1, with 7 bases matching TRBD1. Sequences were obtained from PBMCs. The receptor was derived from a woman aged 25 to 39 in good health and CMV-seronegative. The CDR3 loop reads CASSRGTANTEAFF. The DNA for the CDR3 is TGTGCCAGCAGCCGCGGGACAGCGAACACTGAAGCTTTCTTT.